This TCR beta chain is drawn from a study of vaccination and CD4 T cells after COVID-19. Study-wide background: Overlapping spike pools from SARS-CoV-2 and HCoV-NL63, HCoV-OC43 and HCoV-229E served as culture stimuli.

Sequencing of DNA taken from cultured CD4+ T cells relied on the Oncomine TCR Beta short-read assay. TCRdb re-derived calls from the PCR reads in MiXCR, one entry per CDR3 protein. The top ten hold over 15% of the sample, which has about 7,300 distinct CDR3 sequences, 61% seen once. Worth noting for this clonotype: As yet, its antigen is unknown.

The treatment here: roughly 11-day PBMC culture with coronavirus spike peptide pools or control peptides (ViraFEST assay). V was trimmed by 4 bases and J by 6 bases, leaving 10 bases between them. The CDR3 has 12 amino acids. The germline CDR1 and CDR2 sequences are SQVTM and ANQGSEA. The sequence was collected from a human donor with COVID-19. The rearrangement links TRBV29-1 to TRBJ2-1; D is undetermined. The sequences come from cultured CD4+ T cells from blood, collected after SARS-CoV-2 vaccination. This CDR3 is CSVGSARNEQFF. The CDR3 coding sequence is TGCAGCGTTGGGTCTGCTCGCAATGAGCAGTTCTTC.